The clone carrying this T cell receptor beta chain has more than one count but fewer than ten. Original processing methods: Researchers report that nucleated cell counts were estimated from reference gene primer amplification. Clones were sequenced by immunoSEQ multiplex PCR, and TCRdb holds only the in-frame ones, with some missing. The V and J calls and clone size are taken from that table; D and trimming were inferred from the DNA. The sample has 250,000 or so clones, 70% to 90% seen once. These data come from a study of blood T cell repertoires in COVID-19. This sequence was found in a man in his fifties or sixties with acute or convalescent COVID-19. The sample comprised peripheral blood.

CDR3 nucleotide sequence: TGCGCCAGCAGCCAAGAATTTGGCAGGGTCTACGAGCAGTACTTC. Translating gives CASSQEFGRVYEQYF. The rearrangement uses TRBV4-1 and TRBJ2-7; a weak D match, TRBD1 (5 bases). Germline CDR1 is MGHRA and CDR2 is YSYEKL. The germline V and J ends were trimmed by 0 bases and 3 bases, with 12 bases remaining between them. The CDR3 loop spans 15 amino acids.